What follows describes a single T cell receptor (beta chain). Here immunoSEQ multiplex PCR was the method, and the copy in TCRdb shows in-frame clones only, minus some. The sample yields fewer than 35,000 clones, 90% seen once. This CDR3 region has 16 residues. V lost 0 bases, J lost 2 bases, and 1 base stayed unmatched. Germline lookup yields CDR1 MNHEY and CDR2 SVGAGI. The data belong to a study of T cell changes during pregnancy in multiple sclerosis. The V call is TRBV6-5, the J call TRBJ2-7, with 13 nucleotides matching TRBD2. The TCR originated in a female donor in good health, enrolled as a control in a pregnancy study. The specimen comprised CD4+ T cells from peripheral blood mononuclear cells, sampled in the third trimester of pregnancy. CDR3 sequence reads: CASSYSGTSGAYEQYF. The CDR3 DNA follows: TGTGCCAGCAGTTACTCCGGGACTAGCGGGGCCTACGAGCAGTACTTC.